The T cell receptor (beta chain) under discussion was sequenced for a study of OX40 agonist ivuxolimab in advanced cancers. Trimming took 0 bases from V and 4 from J, leaving 10 bases between them. CDR3 length: 14 amino acids. Germline V lookup: CDR1 KGHSH, CDR2 LQKENI. Sequenced by immunoSEQ multiplex PCR; TCRdb stores in-frame clones only, minus some. Of tens of thousands of clones listed, 85% are singletons. The investigators sampled blood at baseline, at cycle 4 day 1, and at cycle 7 day 1. Overall study results and limits: Normalized T-cell clonal expansion was also low in a subset of nonresponders.

Details on this clone: The antigen remains unidentified.

The receptor was derived from an adult with an advanced solid tumor such as melanoma, head and neck, liver or kidney cancer. The chain is built from TRBV18 and TRBJ2-7, with D unclear. Source: CD4+ or CD8+ T cells sorted from blood, taken in a trial of the OX40 agonist ivuxolimab. The CDR3 DNA reads TGTGCCAGCTCACCACCGTCCCGGGTGTACGAGCAGTACTTC. It is translated as CASSPPSRVYEQYF. The variable domain in full, with the rest retrieved from reference TRBV18 and TRBJ2-7, is NAGVMQNPRHLVRRRGQEARLRCSPMKGHSHVYWYRQLPEEGLKFMVYLQKENIIDESGMPKERFSAEFPKEGPSILRIQQVVRGDSAAYFCASSPPSRVYEQYFGPGTRLTVT.